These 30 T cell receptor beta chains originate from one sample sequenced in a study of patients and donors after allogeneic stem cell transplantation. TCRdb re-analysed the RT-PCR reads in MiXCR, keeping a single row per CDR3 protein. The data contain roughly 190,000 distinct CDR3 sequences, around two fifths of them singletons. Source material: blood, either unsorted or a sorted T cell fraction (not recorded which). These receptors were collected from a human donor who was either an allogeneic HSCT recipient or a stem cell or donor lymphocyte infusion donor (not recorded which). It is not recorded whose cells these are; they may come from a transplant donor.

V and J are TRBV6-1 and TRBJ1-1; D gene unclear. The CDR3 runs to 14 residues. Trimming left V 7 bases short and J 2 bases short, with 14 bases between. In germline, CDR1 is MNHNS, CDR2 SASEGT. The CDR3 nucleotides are TGTGCCAGCAATGACGTGGATGGAAACACTGAAGCTTTCTTT. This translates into CASNDVDGNTEAFF.

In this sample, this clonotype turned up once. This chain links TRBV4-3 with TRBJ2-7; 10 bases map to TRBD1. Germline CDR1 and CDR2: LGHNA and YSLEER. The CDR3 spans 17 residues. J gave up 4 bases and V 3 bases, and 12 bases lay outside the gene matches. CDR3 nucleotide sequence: TGCGCCAGCAGCCAGAAGTTCCCGGGACAGGGGTTTTACGAGCAGTACTTC. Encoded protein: CASSQKFPGQGFYEQYF.

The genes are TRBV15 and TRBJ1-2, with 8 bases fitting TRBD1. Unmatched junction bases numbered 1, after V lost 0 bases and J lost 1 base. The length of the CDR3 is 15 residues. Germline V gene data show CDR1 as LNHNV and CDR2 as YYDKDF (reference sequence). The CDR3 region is CATSRDRGHNYGYTF. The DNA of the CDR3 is TGTGCCACCAGCAGAGACAGGGGGCATAACTATGGCTACACCTTC. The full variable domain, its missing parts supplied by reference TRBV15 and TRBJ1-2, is DAMVIQNPRYQVTQFGKPVTLSCSQTLNHNVMYWYQQKSSQAPKLLFHYYDKDFNNEADTPDNFQSRRPNTSFCFLDIRSPGLGDTAMYLCATSRDRGHNYGYTFGSGTRLTVV.

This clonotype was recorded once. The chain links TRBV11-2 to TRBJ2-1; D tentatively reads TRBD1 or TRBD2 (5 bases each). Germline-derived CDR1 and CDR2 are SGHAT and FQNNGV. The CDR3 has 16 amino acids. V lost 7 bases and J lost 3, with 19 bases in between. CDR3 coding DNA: TGTGCCAGCACCCCATCCTGGGGGTCGGGCTACAATGAGCAGTTCTTC. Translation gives CASTPSWGSGYNEQFF.

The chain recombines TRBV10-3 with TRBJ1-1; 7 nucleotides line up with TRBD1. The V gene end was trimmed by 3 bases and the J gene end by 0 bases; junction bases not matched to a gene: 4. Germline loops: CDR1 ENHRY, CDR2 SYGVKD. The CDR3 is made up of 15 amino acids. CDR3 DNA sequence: TGTGCCATCAGTGATCCGGGACAGATGAACACTGAAGCTTTCTTT. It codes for CAISDPGQMNTEAFF.

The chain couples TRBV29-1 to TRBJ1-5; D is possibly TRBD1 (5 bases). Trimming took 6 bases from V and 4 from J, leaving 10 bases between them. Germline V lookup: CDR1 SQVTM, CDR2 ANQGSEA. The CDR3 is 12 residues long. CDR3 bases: TGCAGCGTAGGGGACGGAAATCAGCCCCAGCATTTT. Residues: CSVGDGNQPQHF.

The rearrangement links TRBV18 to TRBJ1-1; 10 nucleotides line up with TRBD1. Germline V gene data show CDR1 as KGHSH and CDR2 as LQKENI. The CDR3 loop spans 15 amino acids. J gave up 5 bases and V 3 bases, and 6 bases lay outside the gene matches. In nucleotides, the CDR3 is TGTGCCAGCTCACCCGGACAGGGGGTAGATACTGAAGCTTTCTTT. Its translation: CASSPGQGVDTEAFF.

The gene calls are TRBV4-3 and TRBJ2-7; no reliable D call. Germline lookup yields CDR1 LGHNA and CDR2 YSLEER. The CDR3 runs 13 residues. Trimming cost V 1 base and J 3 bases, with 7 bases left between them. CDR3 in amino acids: CASSQGVIYEQYF. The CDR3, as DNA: TGCGCCAGCAGCCAAGGGGTTATCTACGAGCAGTACTTC.

CDR3 amino acids: CASSSRTASGNTIYF. CDR3 nucleotide sequence: TGTGCCAGCAGTTCCCGGACAGCGTCTGGAAACACCATATATTTT. The chain has TRBV12-3 or TRBV12-4 and TRBJ1-3; tentative D call: TRBD1 (6 bases). Trimming shortened V by 4 bases and J by 1 base, and 11 bases separated the two germline ends. CDR3 length: 15 amino acids.

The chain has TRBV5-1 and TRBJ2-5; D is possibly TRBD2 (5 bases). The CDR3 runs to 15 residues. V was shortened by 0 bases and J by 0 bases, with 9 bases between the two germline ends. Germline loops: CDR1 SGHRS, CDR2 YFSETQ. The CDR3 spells CASSLGLRDQETQYF. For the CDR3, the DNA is TGCGCCAGCAGCTTGGGACTAAGGGACCAAGAGACCCAGTACTTC.

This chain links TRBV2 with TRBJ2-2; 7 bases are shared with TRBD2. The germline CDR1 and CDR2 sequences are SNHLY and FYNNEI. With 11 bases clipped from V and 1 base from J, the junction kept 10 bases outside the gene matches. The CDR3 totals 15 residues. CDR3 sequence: CAGPSGDENTGELFF. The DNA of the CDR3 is TGTGCCGGACCTAGCGGAGATGAGAACACCGGGGAGCTGTTTTTT.

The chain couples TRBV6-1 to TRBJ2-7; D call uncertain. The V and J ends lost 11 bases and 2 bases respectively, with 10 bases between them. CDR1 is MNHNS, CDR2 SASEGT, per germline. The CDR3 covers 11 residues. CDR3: CAAGPAYEQYF. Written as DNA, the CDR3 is TGTGCCGCAGGACCTGCCTACGAGCAGTACTTC.

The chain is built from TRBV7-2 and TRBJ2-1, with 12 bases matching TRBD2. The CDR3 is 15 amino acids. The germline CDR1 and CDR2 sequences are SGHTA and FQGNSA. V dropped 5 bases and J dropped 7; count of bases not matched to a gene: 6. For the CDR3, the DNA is TGTGCCAGCAGCACCCGACTAGCGGGAGATAATGAGCAGTTCTTC. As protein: CASSTRLAGDNEQFF.

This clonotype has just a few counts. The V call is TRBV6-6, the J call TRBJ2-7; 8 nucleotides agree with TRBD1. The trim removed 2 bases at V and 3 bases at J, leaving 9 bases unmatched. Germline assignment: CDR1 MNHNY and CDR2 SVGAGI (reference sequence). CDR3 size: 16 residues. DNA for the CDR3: TGTGCCAGCAGTTACATCCCAGGGGGCGGAGACTACGAGCAGTACTTC. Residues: CASSYIPGGGDYEQYF.

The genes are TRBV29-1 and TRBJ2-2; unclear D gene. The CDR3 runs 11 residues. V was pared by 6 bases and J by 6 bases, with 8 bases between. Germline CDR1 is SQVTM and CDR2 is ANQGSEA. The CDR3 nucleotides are TGCAGCGTGAGGATAGCCGGGGAGCTGTTTTTT. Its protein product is CSVRIAGELFF.

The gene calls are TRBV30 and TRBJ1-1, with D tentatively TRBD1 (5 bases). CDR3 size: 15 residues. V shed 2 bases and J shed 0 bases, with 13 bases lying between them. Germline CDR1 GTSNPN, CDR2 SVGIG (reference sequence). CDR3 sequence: CAWSPLGTLNTEAFF. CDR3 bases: TGTGCCTGGAGTCCCTTGGGGACCCTGAACACTGAAGCTTTCTTT.

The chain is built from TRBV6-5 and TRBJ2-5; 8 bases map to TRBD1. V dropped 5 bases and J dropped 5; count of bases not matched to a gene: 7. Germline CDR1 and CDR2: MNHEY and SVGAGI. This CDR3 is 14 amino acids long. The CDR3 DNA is TGTGCCAGCAGTGCTGACAGGGGAAAGGAGACCCAGTACTTC. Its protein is CASSADRGKETQYF.

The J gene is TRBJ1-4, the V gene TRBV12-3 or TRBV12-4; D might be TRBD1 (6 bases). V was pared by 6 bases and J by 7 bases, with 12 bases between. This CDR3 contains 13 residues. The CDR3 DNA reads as TGTGCCAGCAGACAGCGGGACACTGAAAAACTGTTTTTT. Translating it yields CASRQRDTEKLFF.

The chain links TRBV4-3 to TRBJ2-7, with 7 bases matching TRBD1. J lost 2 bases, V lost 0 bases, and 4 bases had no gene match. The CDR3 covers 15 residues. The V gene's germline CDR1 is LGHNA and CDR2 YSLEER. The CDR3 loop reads CASSQDLGTAYEQYF. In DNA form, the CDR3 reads TGCGCCAGCAGCCAAGATCTAGGGACAGCCTACGAGCAGTACTTC.

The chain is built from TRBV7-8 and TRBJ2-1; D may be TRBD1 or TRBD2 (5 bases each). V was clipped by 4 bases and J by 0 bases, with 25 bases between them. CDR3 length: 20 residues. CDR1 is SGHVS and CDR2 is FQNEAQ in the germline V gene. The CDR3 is CASSSPPGRTRFSSYNEQFF. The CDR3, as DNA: TGTGCCAGCAGCTCTCCTCCGGGACGGACGAGATTTAGCTCCTACAATGAGCAGTTCTTC. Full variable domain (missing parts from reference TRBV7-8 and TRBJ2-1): GAGVSQSPRYKVAKRGQDVALRCDPISGHVSLFWYQQALGQGPEFLTYFQNEAQLDKSGLPSDRFFAERPEGSVSTLKIQRTQQEDSAVYLCASSSPPGRTRFSSYNEQFFGPGTRLTVL.

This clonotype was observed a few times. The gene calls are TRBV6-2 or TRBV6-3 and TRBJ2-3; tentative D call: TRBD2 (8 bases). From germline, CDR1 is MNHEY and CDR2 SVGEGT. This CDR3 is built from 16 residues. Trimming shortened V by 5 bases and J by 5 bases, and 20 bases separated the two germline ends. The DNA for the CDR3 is TGTGCCAGCAGTCCCCCCAGCGGGAGACAGGGAGATACGCAGTATTTT. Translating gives CASSPPSGRQGDTQYF.

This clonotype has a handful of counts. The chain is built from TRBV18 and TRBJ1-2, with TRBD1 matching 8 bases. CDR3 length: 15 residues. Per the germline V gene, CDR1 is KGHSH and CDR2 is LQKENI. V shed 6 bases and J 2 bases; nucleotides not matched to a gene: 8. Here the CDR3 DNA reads TGTGCCAGCTCGCCGCAGGGGGCCGTGAACTATGGCTACACCTTC. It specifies CASSPQGAVNYGYTF.

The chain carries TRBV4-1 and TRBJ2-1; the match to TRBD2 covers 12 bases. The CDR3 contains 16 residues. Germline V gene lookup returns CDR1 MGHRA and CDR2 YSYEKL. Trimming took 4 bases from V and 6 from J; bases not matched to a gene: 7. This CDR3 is CASSPMTSGSPNEQFF. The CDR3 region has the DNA TGCGCCAGCAGCCCGATGACTAGCGGGAGCCCCAATGAGCAGTTCTTC.

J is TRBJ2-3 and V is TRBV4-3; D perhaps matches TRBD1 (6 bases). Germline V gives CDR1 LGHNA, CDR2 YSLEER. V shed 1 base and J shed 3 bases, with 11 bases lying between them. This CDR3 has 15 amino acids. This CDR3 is CASSQATGWTDTQYF. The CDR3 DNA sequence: TGCGCCAGCAGCCAAGCTACAGGGTGGACAGATACGCAGTATTTT.

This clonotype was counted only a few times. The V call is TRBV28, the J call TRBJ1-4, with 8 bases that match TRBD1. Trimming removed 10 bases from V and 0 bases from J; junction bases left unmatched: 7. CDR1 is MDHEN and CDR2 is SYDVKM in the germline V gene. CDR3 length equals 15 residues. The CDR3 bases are TGTGCCACCATGGGACAGGAGGCAACTAATGAAAAACTGTTTTTT. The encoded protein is CATMGQEATNEKLFF.

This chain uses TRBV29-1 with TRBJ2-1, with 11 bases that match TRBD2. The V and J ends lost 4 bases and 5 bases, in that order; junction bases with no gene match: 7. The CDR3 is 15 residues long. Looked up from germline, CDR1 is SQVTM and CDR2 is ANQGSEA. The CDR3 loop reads CSVVLAGGPDNEQFF. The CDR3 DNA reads TGCAGCGTTGTCTTAGCGGGAGGGCCCGACAATGAGCAGTTCTTC.

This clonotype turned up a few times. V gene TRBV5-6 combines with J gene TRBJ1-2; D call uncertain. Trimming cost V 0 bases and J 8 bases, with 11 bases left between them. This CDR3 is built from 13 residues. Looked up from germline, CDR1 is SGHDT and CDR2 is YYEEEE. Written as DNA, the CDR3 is TGTGCCAGCAGCTTGGAGGGTATATCGGGCTACACCTTC. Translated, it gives CASSLEGISGYTF.

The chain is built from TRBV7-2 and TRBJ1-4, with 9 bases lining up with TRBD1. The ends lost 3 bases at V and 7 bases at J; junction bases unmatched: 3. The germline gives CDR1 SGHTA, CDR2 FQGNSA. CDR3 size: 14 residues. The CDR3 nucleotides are TGTGCCAGCAGCTTCAGACAGGGGGTTGAAAAACTGTTTTTT. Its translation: CASSFRQGVEKLFF. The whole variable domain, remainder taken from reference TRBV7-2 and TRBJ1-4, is GAGVSQSPSNKVTEKGKDVELRCDPISGHTALYWYRQSLGQGLEFLIYFQGNSAPDKSGLPSDRFSAERTGGSVSTLTIQRTQQEDSAVYLCASSFRQGVEKLFFGSGTQLSVL.

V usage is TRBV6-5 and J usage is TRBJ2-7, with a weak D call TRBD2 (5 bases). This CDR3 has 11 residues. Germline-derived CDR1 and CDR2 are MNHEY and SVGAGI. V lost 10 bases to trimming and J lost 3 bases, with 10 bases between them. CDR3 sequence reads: CATRRGYEQYF. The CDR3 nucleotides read TGTGCCACCCGACGGGGCTACGAGCAGTACTTC.

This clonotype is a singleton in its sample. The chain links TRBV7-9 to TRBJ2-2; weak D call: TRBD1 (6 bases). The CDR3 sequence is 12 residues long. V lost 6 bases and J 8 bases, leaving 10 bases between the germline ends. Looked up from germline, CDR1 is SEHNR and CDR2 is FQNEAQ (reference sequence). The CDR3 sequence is CASSQQGGELFF. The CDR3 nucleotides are TGTGCCAGCAGTCAACAGGGAGGGGAGCTGTTTTTT.